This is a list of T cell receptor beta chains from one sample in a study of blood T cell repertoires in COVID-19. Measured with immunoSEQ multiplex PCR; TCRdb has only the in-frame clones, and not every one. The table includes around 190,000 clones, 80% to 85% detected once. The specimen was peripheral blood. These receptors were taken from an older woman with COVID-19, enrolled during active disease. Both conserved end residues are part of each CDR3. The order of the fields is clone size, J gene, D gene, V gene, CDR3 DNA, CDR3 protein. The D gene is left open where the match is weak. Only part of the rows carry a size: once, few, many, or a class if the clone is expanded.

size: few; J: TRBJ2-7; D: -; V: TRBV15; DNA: TGTGCCACCAGCAGAGTGGAGGCCGTTAGCTCCTACGAGCAGTACTTC; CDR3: CATSRVEAVSSYEQYF
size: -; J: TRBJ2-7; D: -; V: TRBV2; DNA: TGTGCCAGCAGGGAAGTAGCGGTGACCTACGAGCAGTACTTC; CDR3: CASREVAVTYEQYF
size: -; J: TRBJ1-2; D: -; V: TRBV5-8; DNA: TGTGCCAGCAGCTTGGATAACCTTGACAATGGCTACACCTTC; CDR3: CASSLDNLDNGYTF
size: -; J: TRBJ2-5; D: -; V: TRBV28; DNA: TGTGCCAGCCGGGGAGTCGGGGAGACCCAGTACTTC; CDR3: CASRGVGETQYF
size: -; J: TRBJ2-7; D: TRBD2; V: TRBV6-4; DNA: TGTGCCACCTCTCGGGGGGGTAGCTCCTACGAGCAGTACTTC; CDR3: CATSRGGSSYEQYF
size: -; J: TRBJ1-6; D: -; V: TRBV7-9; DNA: TGTGCCAGCAGCCTCCGGGACATCAGTAATTCACCCCTCCACTTT; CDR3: CASSLRDISNSPLHF
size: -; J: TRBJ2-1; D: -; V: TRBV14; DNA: TGTGCCAGCAGCATTCGAGGAGAGCAGTTCTTC; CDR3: CASSIRGEQFF
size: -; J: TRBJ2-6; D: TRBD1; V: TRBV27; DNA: TGTGCCAGCAGCCACGGGACAGGCCCGCCTGGGGCCAACGTCCTGACTTTC; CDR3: CASSHGTGPPGANVLTF
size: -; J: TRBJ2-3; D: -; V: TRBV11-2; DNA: TGTGCCAGCAGCTTATGGACAACTAGCACAGATACGCAGTATTTT; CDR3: CASSLWTTSTDTQYF
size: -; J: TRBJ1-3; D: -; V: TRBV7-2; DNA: TGTGCCAGCAGCTTAGCTGGGAGGGGGATAGACACCATATATTTT; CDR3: CASSLAGRGIDTIYF
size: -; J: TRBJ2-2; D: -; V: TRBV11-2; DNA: TGTGCCAGCAGCTTAGACAGGGGATCCACCGGGGAGCTGTTTTTT; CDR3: CASSLDRGSTGELFF
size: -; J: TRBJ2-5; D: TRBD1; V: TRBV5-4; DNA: TGTGCCAGCAAGAAGGACAGGGGGCAAGAGACCCAGTACTTC; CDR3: CASKKDRGQETQYF